The 27 T cell receptor beta chains below were found in one sample sequenced in a study of shared clonotypes between healthy human individuals. CD8 cells regarded as naive lacked CD45RO, were positively chosen for CCR7, and omitted terminally differentiated effector memory CD45RA+ cells. Measured with immunoSEQ multiplex PCR; TCRdb has only the in-frame clones, and not every one. Of more than 500,000 clones listed, approximately 95% are singletons. The specimen sequenced was naive CD8+ T cells sorted from blood. Receptors were obtained from a woman aged 25 to 39 in good health.

A note on this clone: Being one base from a much bigger clone, this may be a read error. The chain links TRBV5-5 to TRBJ2-5; D is uncertain. CDR3 length: 13 amino acids. Germline V gene lookup returns CDR1 SGHKS and CDR2 YYEKEE (reference sequence). V was cut by 0 bases and J by 1 base, with 4 bases left in between. CDR3 sequence: CASSLDSQETQYF. CDR3 bases: TGTGCCAGCAGCTTGGACAGCCAAGAGACCCAGTACTTC.

This chain joins TRBV9 and TRBJ1-6; 8 positions agree with TRBD1. V was pared by 4 bases and J by 10 bases, with 7 bases of the junction left unmatched. The CDR3 has 14 residues. Germline assignment: CDR1 SGDLS and CDR2 YYNGEE. CDR3: CASSSGQAISPLHF. CDR3 in DNA: TGTGCCAGCAGCTCGGGACAGGCAATCTCACCCCTCCACTTT. The whole variable domain, remainder taken from reference TRBV9 and TRBJ1-6, is DSGVTQTPKHLITATGQRVTLRCSPRSGDLSVYWYQQSLDQGLQFLIQYYNGEERAKGNILERFSAQQFPDLHSELNLSSLELGDSALYFCASSSGQAISPLHFGNGTRLTVT.

V is TRBV7-9 and J is TRBJ2-7, with 11 bases fitting TRBD1. Germline V gives CDR1 SEHNR, CDR2 FQNEAQ (reference sequence). The CDR3 runs 14 residues. V shed 5 bases, J shed 6 bases, and the junction held 6 bases outside the gene matches. CDR3 in amino acids: CASSVGQGESEQYF. The CDR3 region has the DNA TGTGCCAGCAGCGTGGGACAGGGGGAATCCGAGCAGTACTTC.

The chain employs TRBV28 and TRBJ1-5; D is unclear. Trimming removed 2 bases from V and 0 bases from J, with 5 bases in between. The CDR3 loop spans 14 amino acids. CDR1 MDHEN and CDR2 SYDVKM come from the germline V gene. The CDR3 here is CASSLDISNQPQHF. The CDR3 DNA sequence: TGTGCCAGCAGTTTAGACATTAGCAATCAGCCCCAGCATTTT.

The chain employs TRBV19 and TRBJ2-7, with 8 bases lining up with TRBD2. The CDR3 spans 14 residues. Germline V gene lookup returns CDR1 LNHDA and CDR2 SQIVND (reference sequence). V lost 5 bases, J lost 7 bases, and 10 bases stayed unmatched. CDR3 in DNA: TGTGCCAGTAGTTCCTCGGGAGGGGCCATGGAGCAGTACTTC. It translates to CASSSSGGAMEQYF. The full variable domain, rest sourced from reference TRBV19 and TRBJ2-7, is DGGITQSPKYLFRKEGQNVTLSCEQNLNHDAMYWYRQDPGQGLRLIYYSQIVNDFQKGDIAEGYSVSREKKESFPLTVTSAQKNPTAFYLCASSSSGGAMEQYFGPGTRLTVT.

The chain employs TRBV29-1 and TRBJ2-7, with D tentatively TRBD1 (5 bases). V lost 4 bases and J 3 bases, leaving 13 bases between the germline ends. The germline CDR1 and CDR2 sequences are SQVTM and ANQGSEA. This CDR3 has 13 residues. The CDR3 DNA reads TGCAGCGTTGTGGGGCTCCAAGTCTACGAGCAGTACTTC. Translated, it gives CSVVGLQVYEQYF.

This clone appeared once. The chain carries TRBV6-6 and TRBJ1-5; a possible D gene is TRBD1 (6 bases). The CDR3 is 13 residues long. CDR1 and CDR2 from the germline V gene are MNHNY and SVGAGI (reference sequence). Trimming shortened V by 8 bases and J by 10 bases, and 18 bases separated the two germline ends. The CDR3 coding sequence is TGTGCCAGCGGAAACAGGGCTGCGGTACCCCAGCATTTT. Translation gives CASGNRAAVPQHF.

The chain recombines TRBV5-1 with TRBJ2-3, with 7 nucleotides matching TRBD2. J was trimmed by 2 bases and V by 4 bases; bases with no gene match: 4. CDR3 length: 14 amino acids. Germline lookup yields CDR1 SGHRS and CDR2 YFSETQ. The CDR3 sequence: CASSLGGYTDTQYF. The CDR3 region has the DNA TGCGCCAGCAGCCTGGGGGGGTACACAGATACGCAGTATTTT.

The chain has TRBV6-4 and TRBJ2-7, with a possible D match to TRBD1 (6 bases). The CDR3 extends over 17 amino acids. Germline V CDR1 and CDR2: MRHNA, SNTAGT. The germline V and J ends were trimmed by 5 bases and 4 bases, with 24 bases remaining between them. This CDR3 reads CASSKPEGDGIVYEQYF. In nucleotides, the CDR3 is TGTGCCAGCAGTAAACCAGAGGGGGACGGAATCGTTTACGAGCAGTACTTC.

This clone was counted once. The rearrangement joins TRBV6-6 to TRBJ2-5; D is perhaps TRBD2 (5 bases). This CDR3 has 11 residues. Germline assignment: CDR1 MNHNY and CDR2 SVGAGI (reference sequence). CDR3 DNA sequence: TGTGCTACGGGGTACCAAGAGACCCAGTACTTC. Translation gives CATGYQETQYF.

This clone is a singleton in its sample. The chain combines TRBV7-9 with TRBJ2-7; 9 nucleotides line up with TRBD1. Trimming at V came to 2 bases and at J to 4 bases, leaving 9 bases not matched to a gene. Germline loops: CDR1 SEHNR, CDR2 FQNEAQ (reference sequence). The CDR3 extends over 16 amino acids. The CDR3 sequence is CASSLPVLDRGYEQYF. In nucleotides, the CDR3 is TGTGCCAGCAGCTTACCAGTCTTGGACAGGGGATACGAGCAGTACTTC.

The chain uses TRBV10-3 and TRBJ2-3, with D perhaps matching TRBD1 (6 bases). With 0 bases removed from V and 2 bases from J, the gap between germline ends came to 21 bases. The CDR3 spans 19 residues. The germline gives CDR1 ENHRY, CDR2 SYGVKD. CDR3 sequence: CAISESGMGPGVNTDTQYF. CDR3 nucleotides: TGTGCCATCAGTGAGTCGGGAATGGGTCCAGGGGTGAACACAGATACGCAGTATTTT.

The gene calls are TRBV11-2 and TRBJ1-2; D is unresolved. The CDR3 runs 15 residues. CDR1 is SGHAT, CDR2 FQNNGV, per germline. Trimming took 1 base from V and 2 from J, leaving 11 bases between them. CDR3 nucleotide sequence: TGTGCCAGCAGCTTAGGGCGGGGAATAAACTATGGCTACACCTTC. Encoded protein: CASSLGRGINYGYTF.

The CDR3 loop is CASSLEAGWAEAFF. The CDR3 DNA follows: TGTGCCAGCAGCTTAGAAGCAGGGTGGGCTGAAGCTTTCTTT. This chain connects TRBV7-2 to TRBJ1-1, with TRBD1 as a possible D gene (5 bases). Germline CDR1 SGHTA, CDR2 FQGNSA. V lost 1 base and J lost 6, with 12 bases in between. The CDR3 runs 14 residues.

This rearrangement joins TRBV6-5 to TRBJ2-5; 11 nucleotides line up with TRBD1. Per the germline V gene, CDR1 is MNHEY and CDR2 is SVGAGI. CDR3 length: 15 residues. V shed 6 bases and J 5 bases; nucleotides not matched to a gene: 8. The CDR3 DNA is TGTGCCAGCAGCCCCGGACAGGGGGCAGGTGAGACCCAGTACTTC. Residues: CASSPGQGAGETQYF.

The rearrangement links TRBV25-1 to TRBJ2-7, with a possible D match to TRBD1 (6 bases). The CDR3 runs 13 residues. The ends were cut back, 3 bases at V and 2 bases at J, with 8 bases in the middle. Germline-derived CDR1 and CDR2 are MGHDK and SYGVNS. The DNA for the CDR3 is TGTGCCAGCAGTGATAGGACAGCCTACGAGCAGTACTTC. It yields the protein CASSDRTAYEQYF.

V gene TRBV27 combines with J gene TRBJ2-2, with 8 nucleotides matching TRBD1. Germline values: CDR1 MNHEY, CDR2 SMNVEV (reference sequence). Trimming at V came to 5 bases and at J to 6 bases, leaving 8 bases not matched to a gene. The CDR3 is 15 amino acids. The CDR3 region has the DNA TGTGCCAGCAGTCACGGACAGGGTGGGGCCGGGGAGCTGTTTTTT. It codes for CASSHGQGGAGELFF.

With regard to this clone: Other DNA sequences in this specimen translate into the identical CDR3. The chain is built from TRBV28 and TRBJ2-1, with 11 bases identical to TRBD2. The CDR3 runs 14 residues. Germline V gene sequence: CDR1 MDHEN, CDR2 SYDVKM. Germline trimming cut 5 bases from V and 8 bases from J; bases unmatched to any gene: 5. CDR3 coding DNA: TGTGCCAGCAGTCCACTAGCGGGAGTCCATGAGCAGTTCTTC. Amino acid sequence: CASSPLAGVHEQFF. The full variable domain, in which reference TRBV28 and TRBJ2-1 provide the parts outside the CDR3, is DVKVTQSSRYLVKRTGEKVFLECVQDMDHENMFWYRQDPGLGLRLIYFSYDVKMKEKGDIPEGYSVSREKKERFSLILESASTNQTSMYLCASSPLAGVHEQFFGPGTRLTVL.

The chain uses TRBV27 and TRBJ1-5; possibly TRBD1 for D (6 bases). The CDR3 runs to 14 residues. V was trimmed by 4 bases and J by 3 bases, leaving 10 bases between them. Per germline, CDR1 MNHEY and CDR2 SMNVEV (reference sequence). The CDR3, as DNA: TGTGCCAGCAGTTGGGGGGCGCCCAATCAGCCCCAGCATTTT. Translation gives CASSWGAPNQPQHF.

This sequence joins TRBV27 and TRBJ2-1, with D possibly called TRBD1 or TRBD2 (5 bases each). This CDR3 comprises 16 residues. Germline V CDR1 and CDR2: MNHEY, SMNVEV (reference sequence). V lost 4 bases to trimming and J lost 6 bases, with 19 bases between them. CDR3 protein: CASSSAGTLGLNEQFF. CDR3 sequence (DNA): TGTGCCAGCAGTTCCGCCGGGACGCTGGGCCTCAATGAGCAGTTCTTC.

The chain recombines TRBV29-1 with TRBJ2-1; D is undetermined. The CDR3 covers 10 residues. Trimming pared 2 bases from V and 12 bases from J, leaving 8 bases between. Germline CDR1 reads SQVTM; CDR2 reads ANQGSEA. The CDR3 protein is CSVEKGGQFF. The CDR3 DNA is TGCAGCGTTGAAAAGGGTGGGCAGTTCTTC.

Notes on this clone: This specimen includes other DNA sequences encoding the same CDR3. This chain uses TRBV19 with TRBJ2-1; D is possibly TRBD2 (5 bases). Germline CDR1 reads LNHDA; CDR2 reads SQIVND (reference sequence). Trimming took off 3 bases at V and 2 bases at J, with 11 bases between the two ends. The CDR3 contains 15 residues. In DNA, the CDR3 is TGTGCCAGTAGTATCCGGCTAGCTGCCTACAATGAGCAGTTCTTC. Encoded protein: CASSIRLAAYNEQFF.

CDR3 coding DNA: TGTGCCAGCAGTCCCATACCGCATGACGGACTTGCGACCTACGAGCAGTACTTC. Its translation is CASSPIPHDGLATYEQYF. This rearrangement joins TRBV28 to TRBJ2-7; a possible D gene is TRBD2 (5 bases). V lost 5 bases, J lost 2 bases, and 25 bases lay in between. CDR1 and CDR2 (germline): MDHEN, SYDVKM. This CDR3 contains 18 residues.

This clone was seen only a few times. J is TRBJ2-7 and V is TRBV30; 8 bases match TRBD1. Germline assignment: CDR1 GTSNPN and CDR2 SVGIG (reference sequence). This CDR3 region has 13 residues. V gave up 2 bases and J gave up 4 bases; unmatched junction bases: 4. Here the CDR3 DNA reads TGTGCCTGGAGTCCGGACAGGGATTACGAGCAGTACTTC. It encodes CAWSPDRDYEQYF.

The chain carries TRBV10-3 and TRBJ2-7; TRBD1 matches 7 bases. The trim removed 6 bases at V and 1 base at J, leaving 6 bases unmatched. CDR1 is ENHRY and CDR2 is SYGVKD in the germline V gene. This CDR3 has 14 residues. The DNA for the CDR3 is TGTGCCATCAGCGCCCGGGACAGATCCTACGAGCAGTACTTC. Translated, it gives CAISARDRSYEQYF.

The chain is built from TRBV29-1 and TRBJ2-5, with no clear D. From germline, CDR1 is SQVTM and CDR2 ANQGSEA. V lost 1 base and J 3 bases, leaving 12 bases between the germline ends. CDR3 length: 14 amino acids. The CDR3 spells CSVEGGDIEETQYF. The DNA of the CDR3 is TGCAGCGTTGAAGGGGGTGACATTGAAGAGACCCAGTACTTC.

The chain employs TRBV5-6 and TRBJ2-1; D may match TRBD1 or TRBD2 (5 bases each). Trimming cost V 0 bases and J 16 bases, with 11 bases left between them. This CDR3 is built from 11 residues. CDR1 is SGHDT and CDR2 is YYEEEE in the germline V gene. The CDR3 region is CASSLGGASFF. The CDR3 nucleotides are TGTGCCAGCAGCTTGGGAGGGGCCTCTTTCTTC.